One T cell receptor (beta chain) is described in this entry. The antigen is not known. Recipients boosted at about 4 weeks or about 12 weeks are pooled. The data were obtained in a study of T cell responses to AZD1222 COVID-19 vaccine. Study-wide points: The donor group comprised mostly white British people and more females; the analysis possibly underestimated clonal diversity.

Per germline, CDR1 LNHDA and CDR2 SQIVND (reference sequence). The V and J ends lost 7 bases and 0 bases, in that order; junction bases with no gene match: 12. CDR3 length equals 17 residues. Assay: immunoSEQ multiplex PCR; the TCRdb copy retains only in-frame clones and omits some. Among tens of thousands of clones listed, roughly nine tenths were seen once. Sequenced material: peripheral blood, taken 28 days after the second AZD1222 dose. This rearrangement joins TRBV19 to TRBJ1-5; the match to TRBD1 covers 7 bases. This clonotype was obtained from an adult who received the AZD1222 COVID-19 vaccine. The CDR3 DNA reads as TGTGCCAGTAACACTAGAGGGGACAGAGTTAGCAATCAGCCCCAGCATTTT. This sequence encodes CASNTRGDRVSNQPQHF.